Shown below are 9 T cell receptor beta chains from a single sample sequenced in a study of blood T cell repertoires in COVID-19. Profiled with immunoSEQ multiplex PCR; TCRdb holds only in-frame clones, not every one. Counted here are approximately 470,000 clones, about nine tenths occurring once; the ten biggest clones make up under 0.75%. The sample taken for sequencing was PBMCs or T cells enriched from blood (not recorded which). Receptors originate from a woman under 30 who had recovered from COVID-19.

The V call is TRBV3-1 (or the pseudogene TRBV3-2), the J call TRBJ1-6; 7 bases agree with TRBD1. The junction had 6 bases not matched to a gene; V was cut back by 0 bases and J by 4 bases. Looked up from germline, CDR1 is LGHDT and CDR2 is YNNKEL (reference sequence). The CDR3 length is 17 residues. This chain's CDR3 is CASSQDLGTDYNSPLHF. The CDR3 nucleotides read TGTGCCAGCAGCCAAGACCTCGGGACAGATTATAATTCACCCCTCCACTTT.

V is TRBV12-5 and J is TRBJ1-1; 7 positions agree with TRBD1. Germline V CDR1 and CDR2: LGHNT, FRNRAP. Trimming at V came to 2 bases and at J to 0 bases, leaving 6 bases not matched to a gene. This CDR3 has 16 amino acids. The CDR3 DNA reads TGTGCTAGTGGTTTGAAGGCAGGGGGTATGAACACTGAAGCTTTCTTT. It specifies CASGLKAGGMNTEAFF.

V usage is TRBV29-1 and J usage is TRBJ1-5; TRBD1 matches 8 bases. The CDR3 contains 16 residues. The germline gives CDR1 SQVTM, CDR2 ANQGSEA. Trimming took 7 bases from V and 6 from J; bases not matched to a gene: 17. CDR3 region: CSARFTDRGGGQPQHF. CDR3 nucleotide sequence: TGCAGCGCTAGATTCACTGACAGGGGAGGAGGTCAGCCCCAGCATTTT.

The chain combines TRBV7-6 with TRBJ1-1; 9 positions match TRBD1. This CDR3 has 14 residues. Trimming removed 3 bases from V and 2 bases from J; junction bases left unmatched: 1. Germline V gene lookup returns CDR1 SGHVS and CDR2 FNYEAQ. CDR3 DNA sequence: TGTGCCAGCAGCTTGGGACAGGGAAACACTGAAGCTTTCTTT. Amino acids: CASSLGQGNTEAFF.

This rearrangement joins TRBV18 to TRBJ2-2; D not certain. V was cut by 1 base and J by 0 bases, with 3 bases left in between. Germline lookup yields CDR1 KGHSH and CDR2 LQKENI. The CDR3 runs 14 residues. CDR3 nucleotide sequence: TGTGCCAGCTCACCACGGCCGAACACCGGGGAGCTGTTTTTT. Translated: CASSPRPNTGELFF.

CDR3 loop: CASSPPLVAGFDEQYF. CDR3 nucleotide sequence: TGTGCCAGCAGTCCCCCCTTGGTTGCTGGCTTTGACGAGCAGTACTTC. V and J are TRBV28 and TRBJ2-7; D gene unclear. CDR1 is MDHEN, CDR2 SYDVKM, per germline. This CDR3 comprises 16 residues. Deletions cut 5 bases from V and 5 bases from J, with 22 bases between.

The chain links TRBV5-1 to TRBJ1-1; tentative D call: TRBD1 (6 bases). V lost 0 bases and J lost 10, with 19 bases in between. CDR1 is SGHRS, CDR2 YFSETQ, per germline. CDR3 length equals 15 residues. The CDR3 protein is CASSLANRVEDPAFF. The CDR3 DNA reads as TGCGCCAGCAGCTTGGCTAACAGGGTAGAGGATCCAGCTTTCTTT.

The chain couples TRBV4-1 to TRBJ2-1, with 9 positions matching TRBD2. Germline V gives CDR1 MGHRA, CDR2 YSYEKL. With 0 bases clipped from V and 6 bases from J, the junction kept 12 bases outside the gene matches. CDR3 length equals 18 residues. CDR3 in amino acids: CASSQDKGRGGYSNEQFF. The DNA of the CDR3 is TGCGCCAGCAGCCAAGATAAGGGGCGGGGGGGTTACAGCAATGAGCAGTTCTTC.

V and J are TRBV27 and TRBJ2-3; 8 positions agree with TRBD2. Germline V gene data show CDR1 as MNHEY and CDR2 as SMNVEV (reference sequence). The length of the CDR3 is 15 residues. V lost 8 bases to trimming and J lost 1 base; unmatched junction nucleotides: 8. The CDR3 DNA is TGTGCCAGCTGTGCGATGACTAGCGGCACAGATACGCAGTATTTT. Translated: CASCAMTSGTDTQYF.